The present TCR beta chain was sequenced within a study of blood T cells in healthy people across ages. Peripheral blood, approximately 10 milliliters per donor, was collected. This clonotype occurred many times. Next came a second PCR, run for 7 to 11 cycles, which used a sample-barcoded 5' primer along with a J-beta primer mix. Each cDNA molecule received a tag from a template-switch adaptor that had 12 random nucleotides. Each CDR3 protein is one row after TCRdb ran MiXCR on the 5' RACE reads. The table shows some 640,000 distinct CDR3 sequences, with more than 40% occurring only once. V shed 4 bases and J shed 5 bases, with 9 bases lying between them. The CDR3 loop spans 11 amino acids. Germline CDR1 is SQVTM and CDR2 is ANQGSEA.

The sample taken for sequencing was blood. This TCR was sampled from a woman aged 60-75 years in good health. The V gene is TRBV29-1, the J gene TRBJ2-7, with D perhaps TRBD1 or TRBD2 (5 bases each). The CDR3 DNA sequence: TGCAGCGTTGGAGGGGCTGACGAGCAGTACTTC. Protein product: CSVGGADEQYF.